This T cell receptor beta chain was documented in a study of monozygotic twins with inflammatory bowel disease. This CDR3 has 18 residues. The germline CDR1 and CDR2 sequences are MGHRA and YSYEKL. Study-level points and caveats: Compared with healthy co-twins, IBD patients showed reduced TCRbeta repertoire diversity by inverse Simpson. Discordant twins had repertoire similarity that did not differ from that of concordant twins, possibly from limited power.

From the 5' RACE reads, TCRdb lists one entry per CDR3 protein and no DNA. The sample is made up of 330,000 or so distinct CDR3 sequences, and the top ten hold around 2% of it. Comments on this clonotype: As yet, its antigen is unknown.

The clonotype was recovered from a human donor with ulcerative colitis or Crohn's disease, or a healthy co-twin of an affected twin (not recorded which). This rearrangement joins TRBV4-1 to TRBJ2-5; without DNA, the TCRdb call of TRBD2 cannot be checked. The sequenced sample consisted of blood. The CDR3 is CASSQKSGTSGAQETQYF.